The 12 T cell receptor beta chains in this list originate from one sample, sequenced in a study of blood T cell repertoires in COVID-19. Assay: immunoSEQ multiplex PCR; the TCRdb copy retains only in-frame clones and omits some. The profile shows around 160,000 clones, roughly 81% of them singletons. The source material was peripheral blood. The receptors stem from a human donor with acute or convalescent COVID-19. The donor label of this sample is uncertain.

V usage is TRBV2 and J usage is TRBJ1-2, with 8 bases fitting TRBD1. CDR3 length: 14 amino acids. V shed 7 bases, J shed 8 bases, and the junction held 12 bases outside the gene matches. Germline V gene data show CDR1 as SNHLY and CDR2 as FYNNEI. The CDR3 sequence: CASKDRENWEGYTF. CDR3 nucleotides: TGTGCCAGCAAGGACAGGGAGAATTGGGAAGGCTACACCTTC.

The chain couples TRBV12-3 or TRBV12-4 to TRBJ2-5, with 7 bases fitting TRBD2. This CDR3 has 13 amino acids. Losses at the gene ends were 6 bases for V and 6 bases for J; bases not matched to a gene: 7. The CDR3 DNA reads TGTGCCAGCAGCCCGCTAGCGGAACAGACCCAGTACTTC. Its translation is CASSPLAEQTQYF.

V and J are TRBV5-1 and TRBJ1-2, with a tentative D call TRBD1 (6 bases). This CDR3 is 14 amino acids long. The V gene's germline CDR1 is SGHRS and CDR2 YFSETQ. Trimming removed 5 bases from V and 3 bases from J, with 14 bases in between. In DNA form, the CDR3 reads TGCGCCAGCAGGGATGGGGGGGCGTACTATGGCTACACCTTC. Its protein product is CASRDGGAYYGYTF.

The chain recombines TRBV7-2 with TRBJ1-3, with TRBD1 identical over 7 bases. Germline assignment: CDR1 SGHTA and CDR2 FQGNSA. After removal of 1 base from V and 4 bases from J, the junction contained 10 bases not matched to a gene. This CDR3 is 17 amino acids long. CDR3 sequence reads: CASSLDSSTGRGNTIYF. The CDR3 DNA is TGTGCCAGCAGCTTAGACTCCTCGACAGGGAGGGGAAACACCATATATTTT.

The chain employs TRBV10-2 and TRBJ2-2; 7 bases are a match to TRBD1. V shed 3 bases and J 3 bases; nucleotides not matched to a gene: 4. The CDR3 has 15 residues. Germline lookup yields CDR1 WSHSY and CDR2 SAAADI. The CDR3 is CASSEGDSYTGELFF. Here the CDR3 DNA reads TGCGCCAGCAGTGAAGGGGACAGCTACACCGGGGAGCTGTTTTTT.

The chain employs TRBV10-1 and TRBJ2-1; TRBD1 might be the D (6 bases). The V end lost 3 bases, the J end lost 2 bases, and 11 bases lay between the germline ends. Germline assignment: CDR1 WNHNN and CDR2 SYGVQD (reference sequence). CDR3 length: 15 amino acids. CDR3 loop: CASSDRQDAYNEQFF. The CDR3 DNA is TGCGCCAGCAGTGACCGACAGGACGCCTACAATGAGCAGTTCTTC.

In DNA, the CDR3 is TGTGCCAGCAGCCCCCGGGACAGGGGAGACTACAATGAGCAGTTCTTC. It specifies CASSPRDRGDYNEQFF. The chain has TRBV7-9 and TRBJ2-1, with 10 bases aligning to TRBD1. This CDR3 spans 16 amino acids. In germline, CDR1 is SEHNR, CDR2 FQNEAQ (reference sequence). The V gene end was trimmed by 5 bases and the J gene end by 3 bases; junction bases not matched to a gene: 7.

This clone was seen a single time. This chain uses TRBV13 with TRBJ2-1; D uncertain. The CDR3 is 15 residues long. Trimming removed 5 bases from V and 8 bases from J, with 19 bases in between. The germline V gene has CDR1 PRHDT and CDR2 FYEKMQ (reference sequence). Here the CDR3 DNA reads TGTGCCAGCAGCGCCCCCGGAGAGCCCGACGATGAGCAGTTCTTC. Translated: CASSAPGEPDDEQFF.

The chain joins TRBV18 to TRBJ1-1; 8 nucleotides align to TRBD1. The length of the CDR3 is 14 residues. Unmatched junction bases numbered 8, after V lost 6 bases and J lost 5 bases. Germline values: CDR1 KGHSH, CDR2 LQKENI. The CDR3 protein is CASSSGQGSTEAFF. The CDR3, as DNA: TGTGCCAGCTCCTCCGGACAGGGAAGTACTGAAGCTTTCTTT.

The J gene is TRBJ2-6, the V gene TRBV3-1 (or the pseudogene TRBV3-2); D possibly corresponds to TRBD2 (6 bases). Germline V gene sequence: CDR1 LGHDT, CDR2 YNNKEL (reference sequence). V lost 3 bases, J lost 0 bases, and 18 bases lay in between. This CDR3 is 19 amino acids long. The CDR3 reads CASSQGRGRPTSGANVLTF. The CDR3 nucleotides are TGTGCCAGCAGCCAGGGGCGGGGCAGGCCCACCTCTGGGGCCAACGTCCTGACTTTC.

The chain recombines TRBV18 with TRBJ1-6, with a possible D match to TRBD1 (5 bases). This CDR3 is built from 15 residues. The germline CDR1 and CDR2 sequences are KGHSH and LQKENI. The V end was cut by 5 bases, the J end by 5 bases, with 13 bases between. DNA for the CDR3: TGTGCCAGCTCAGCCGTTAGACAGAATAATTCACCCCTCCACTTT. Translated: CASSAVRQNNSPLHF.

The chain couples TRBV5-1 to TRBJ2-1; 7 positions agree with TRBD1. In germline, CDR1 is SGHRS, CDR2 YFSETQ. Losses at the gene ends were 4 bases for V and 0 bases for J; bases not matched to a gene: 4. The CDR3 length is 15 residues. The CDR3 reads CASSQGTVSYNEQFF. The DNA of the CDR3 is TGCGCCAGCAGCCAGGGGACAGTCTCCTACAATGAGCAGTTCTTC.